This T cell receptor (beta chain) was obtained from a study of T cells after yellow fever vaccination. Study-level information: With SMART-Seq v4 Ultra Low Input, the fractions containing low cell numbers were prepared. General study points: After the booster, 95% to 98% of CD4 and approximately 87% of CD8 primary-response clones were re-detected. A small proportion of clonotypes was detected in both the CD4 and CD8 compartments.

In TCRdb, the 5' RACE reads were re-called with MiXCR into one record per CDR3 protein. The profile covers 130,000 or so distinct CDR3 sequences, with roughly 15% appearing a single time and around 46% taken by the ten largest. Only a few counts were recorded for this clonotype. Its antigen is not known. This CDR3 has 16 residues. V lost 2 bases, J lost 1 base, and 3 bases stayed unmatched. CDR1 is MRHNA and CDR2 is SNTAGT in the germline V gene. This receptor was identified in a man between 18 and 35 years old who received the YFV17D yellow fever vaccine. The sample was CD8+ T cells sorted from PBMCs, taken 5 days after the yellow fever booster vaccination. The V and J genes are TRBV6-4 and TRBJ2-1; 9 bases agree with TRBD2. CDR3 protein: CASSDKRGVSYNEQFF. The CDR3 nucleotides are TGTGCCAGCAGTGACAAGCGGGGGGTTTCCTACAATGAGCAGTTCTTC.